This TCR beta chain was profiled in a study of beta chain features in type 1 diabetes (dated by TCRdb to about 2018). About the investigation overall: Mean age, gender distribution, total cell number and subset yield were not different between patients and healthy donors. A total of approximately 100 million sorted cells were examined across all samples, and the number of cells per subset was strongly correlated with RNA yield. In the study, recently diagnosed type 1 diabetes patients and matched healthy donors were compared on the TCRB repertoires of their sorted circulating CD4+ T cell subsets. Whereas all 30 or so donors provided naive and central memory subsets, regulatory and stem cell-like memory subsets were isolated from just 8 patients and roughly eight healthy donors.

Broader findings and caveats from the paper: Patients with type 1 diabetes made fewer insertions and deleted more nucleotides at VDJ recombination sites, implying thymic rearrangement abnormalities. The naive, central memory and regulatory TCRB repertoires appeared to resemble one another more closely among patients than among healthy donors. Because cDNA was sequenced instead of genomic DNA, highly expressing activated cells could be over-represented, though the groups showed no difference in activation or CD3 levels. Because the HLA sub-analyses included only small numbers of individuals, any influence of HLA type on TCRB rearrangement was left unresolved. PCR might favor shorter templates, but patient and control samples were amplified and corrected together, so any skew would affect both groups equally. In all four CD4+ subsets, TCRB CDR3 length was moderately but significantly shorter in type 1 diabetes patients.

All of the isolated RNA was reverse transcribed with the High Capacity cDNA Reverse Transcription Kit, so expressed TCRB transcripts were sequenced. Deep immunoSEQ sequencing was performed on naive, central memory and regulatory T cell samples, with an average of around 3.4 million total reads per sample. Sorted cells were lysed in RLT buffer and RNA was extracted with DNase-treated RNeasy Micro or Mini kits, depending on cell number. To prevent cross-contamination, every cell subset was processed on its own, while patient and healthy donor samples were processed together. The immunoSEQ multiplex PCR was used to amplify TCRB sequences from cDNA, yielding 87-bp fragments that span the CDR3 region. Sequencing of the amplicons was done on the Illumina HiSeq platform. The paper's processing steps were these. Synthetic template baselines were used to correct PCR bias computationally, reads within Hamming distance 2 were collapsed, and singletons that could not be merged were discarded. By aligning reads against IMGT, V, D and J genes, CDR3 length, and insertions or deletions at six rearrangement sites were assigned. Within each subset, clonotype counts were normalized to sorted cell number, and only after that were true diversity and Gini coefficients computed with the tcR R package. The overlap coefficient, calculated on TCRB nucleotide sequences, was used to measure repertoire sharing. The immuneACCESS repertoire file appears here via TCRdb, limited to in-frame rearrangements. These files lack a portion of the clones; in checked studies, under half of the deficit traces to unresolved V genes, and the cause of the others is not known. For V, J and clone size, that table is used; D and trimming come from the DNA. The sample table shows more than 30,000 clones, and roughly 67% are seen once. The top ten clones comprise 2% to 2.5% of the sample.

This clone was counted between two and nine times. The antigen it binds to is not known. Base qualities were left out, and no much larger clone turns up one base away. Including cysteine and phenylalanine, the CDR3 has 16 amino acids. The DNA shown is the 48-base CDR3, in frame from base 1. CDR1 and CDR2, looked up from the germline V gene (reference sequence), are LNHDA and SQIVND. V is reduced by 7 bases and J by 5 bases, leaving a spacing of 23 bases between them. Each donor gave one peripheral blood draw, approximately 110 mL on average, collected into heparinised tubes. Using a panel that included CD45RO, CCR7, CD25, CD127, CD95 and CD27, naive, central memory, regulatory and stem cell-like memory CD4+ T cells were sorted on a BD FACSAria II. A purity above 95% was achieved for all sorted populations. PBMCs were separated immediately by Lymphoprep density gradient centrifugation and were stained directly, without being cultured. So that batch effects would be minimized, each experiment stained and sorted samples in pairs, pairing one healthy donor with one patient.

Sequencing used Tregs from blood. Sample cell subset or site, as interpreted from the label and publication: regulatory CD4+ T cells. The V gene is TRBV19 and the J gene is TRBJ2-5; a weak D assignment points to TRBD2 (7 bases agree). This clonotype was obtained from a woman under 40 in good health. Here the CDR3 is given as CASITLSSRGGETQYF. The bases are TGTGCCAGTATCACCCTCTCAAGCAGGGGAGGGGAGACCCAGTACTTC.